This T cell receptor beta chain was profiled in a study of beta chain features in type 1 diabetes. All of the isolated RNA was reverse transcribed, so expressed TCRB transcripts were sequenced. Clones were sequenced by immunoSEQ multiplex PCR, and TCRdb holds only the in-frame ones, with some missing. The table records under 300,000 clones, around 9.9% of them present only once. The authors sorted CD4+ naive, central memory, regulatory and stem cell-like memory cells via CD45RO/CCR7/CD25/CD127/CD95/CD27. On this clone: What it binds is unknown.

Study observations and caveats: Cells with high TCR expression could be over-represented by cDNA sequencing. The study found that naive, central memory and Treg TCRB repertoires appeared more similar in patients than in healthy donors. Type 1 diabetes patients had TCRB CDR3s that were shorter (moderately but significantly so) in all four CD4+ subsets. Among type 1 diabetes patients, VDJ junctions had fewer insertions and more deletions.

The CDR3 totals 15 residues. Germline V gene lookup returns CDR1 SGHTA and CDR2 FQGNSA. V dropped 0 bases and J dropped 1 base, with 10 bases sitting between them. The sample was naive CD4+ T cells from blood. The receptor comes from a man younger than 45 with type 1 diabetes. The genes are TRBV7-2 and TRBJ2-7, with a tentative D call TRBD1 (7 bases). This CDR3 is CASSLARGASYEQYF. DNA for the CDR3: TGTGCCAGCAGCTTAGCCAGGGGGGCGTCCTACGAGCAGTACTTC.